This T cell receptor beta chain was sequenced for a study of T cells in Graves' hyperthyroidism and ophthalmopathy. Amplification targeted TCR beta CDR3 regions from RNA transcripts. The HTBI primer set was used in a first-round RT-PCR of the TCR CDR3. TCRdb re-called the multiplex PCR reads with MiXCR, one entry per CDR3 protein. The sample records around 660,000 distinct CDR3 sequences, about 45% being singletons. Material for sequencing was peripheral blood or thyroid tissue (not recorded which). The origin of this receptor is an adult man with Graves' disease, either hyperthyroidism or ophthalmopathy (not recorded which).

CDR3 residues: CSARDGDIGAAETQYF. CDR3 bases: TGCAGTGCTAGAGACGGGGACATTGGGGCGGCAGAGACCCAGTACTTC. The rearrangement uses TRBV20-1 and TRBJ2-5, with D tentatively TRBD1 (6 bases). The CDR3 runs 16 residues. Between the trimmed V and J ends, which lost 0 bases and 4 bases, there was a span of 18 bases. The germline V gene has CDR1 DFQATT and CDR2 SNEGSKA (reference sequence).